The present entry profiles one T cell receptor beta chain with its context. This sample was taken from a study of T-cell reconstitution after alpha-beta-depleted transplantation in children. V trimming: 2 bases; J trimming: 6 bases; junction bases outside the gene matches: 5. The CDR3 extends over 16 amino acids. Per the germline V gene, CDR1 is SGHDT and CDR2 is YYEEEE. A library of TCRbeta sequences, prepared with unique molecular identifiers, was generated. TCRdb independently ran MiXCR on the PCR reads; one entry per CDR3 protein. Among 350,000 to 400,000 distinct CDR3 sequences listed, roughly 21% were seen once.

Specimen: PBMCs from the stem cell graft donor, collected from the stem cell graft. The genes are TRBV5-6 and TRBJ2-3; the match to TRBD2 covers 14 bases. This receptor was obtained from a human donor who donated a stem cell graft to a child with acute myeloid leukemia. The CDR3 spells CASSFGLAGGADTQYF. The CDR3 DNA reads as TGTGCCAGCAGCTTCGGACTAGCGGGAGGTGCGGATACGCAGTATTTT.